The 11 T cell receptor beta chains below come from one sample, sequenced in a study of T cell clonality in common variable immunodeficiency. The protocol was immunoSEQ multiplex PCR, while the TCRdb copy is restricted to in-frame clones and leaves out a portion. This sample carries 50,000 to 65,000 clones, none of them present only once. The sequencing input was peripheral blood mononuclear cells. These receptor sequences come from a person aged 18-69 years in good health.

There are many counts of this clone. The read falls 3 residues short of the CDR3 end, and the missing part is taken from the germline J gene. V usage is TRBV7-2 and J usage is TRBJ2-2; TRBD2 is a possible D gene (5 bases). Trimming removed 0 bases from V and 4 bases from J, with 9 bases in between. From germline, CDR1 is SGHTA and CDR2 FQGNSA. The CDR3 extends over 15 amino acids. The covered CDR3 bases are TGTGCCAGCAGCTTAGCGCGCCTAGCCACCGGGGAG. Translation: CASSLARLATGE. The complete CDR3 sequence is CASSLARLATGELFF.

This clone was recorded at least ten times. The CDR3 extends 3 residues past the end of the read, so its final part is completed from the germline J gene. This chain uses TRBV19 with TRBJ2-5, with 7 bases that match TRBD2. The V gene end was trimmed by 3 bases and the J gene end by 4 bases; junction bases not matched to a gene: 11. The CDR3 loop spans 16 amino acids. Germline loops: CDR1 LNHDA, CDR2 SQIVND (reference sequence). This CDR3 reads CASSIRPSGALETQYF. The part of the CDR3 DNA that was read is TGTGCCAGTAGTATTAGACCCAGCGGGGCACTAGAGACC.

This clone was seen at least ten times. The sequence runs out 3 residues before the end of the CDR3; the remainder is reconstructed from the germline J gene. The chain has TRBV20-1 and TRBJ2-3, with TRBD1 matching over 9 bases. This CDR3 is built from 14 residues. The germline gives CDR1 DFQATT, CDR2 SNEGSKA (reference sequence). This chain's CDR3 is CSARITGGRQPQYF. CDR3 bases read: TGCAGTGCTAGGATTACAGGGGGCAGGCAGCCG.

Many counts were recorded for this clone. The sequenced CDR3 bases are TGCAGCGCCCGTAGGGGACTAGGGAATGAG. It is translated as CSARRGLGNE. The full-length CDR3 reads as CSARRGLGNEQFF. This chain connects TRBV29-1 to TRBJ2-1; 8 nucleotides align to TRBD2. The missing CDR3 end, 3 residues past where the read stops, is filled in from the germline J gene. The germline gives CDR1 SQVTM, CDR2 ANQGSEA. Trimming removed 7 bases from V and 7 bases from J; junction bases left unmatched: 9. This CDR3 comprises 13 residues.

This clone was detected many times. CDR3 bases read: TGCAGTGCCCTCCCCGGGACAGGACCCAATGAG. Its translation: CSALPGTGPNE. The whole CDR3 region reads CSALPGTGPNEQFF. The chain combines TRBV20-1 with TRBJ2-1, with 8 bases identical to TRBD1. The CDR3 end is not reached by the read, which stops 3 residues before it; the germline J gene fills it in. This CDR3 comprises 14 residues. In germline, CDR1 is DFQATT, CDR2 SNEGSKA (reference sequence). V shed 6 bases and J 6 bases; nucleotides not matched to a gene: 10.

This clone was recorded at least ten times. The CDR3 end is not reached by the read, which stops 3 residues before it; the germline J gene fills it in. The gene calls are TRBV28 and TRBJ2-4; TRBD2 agrees at 8 bases. V was clipped by 6 bases and J by 2 bases; unmatched bases: 6. The CDR3 extends over 15 amino acids. The germline V gene encodes CDR1 MDHEN and CDR2 SYDVKM. The part of the CDR3 DNA that was read is TGTGCCAGCAGCCCCGATAGCGGGACCAAAAACATT. Its protein product is CASSPDSGTKNI. The full-length CDR3 reads as CASSPDSGTKNIQYF.

This clone has a count of ten or more. The read falls 3 residues short of the CDR3 end, and the missing part is taken from the germline J gene. The genes are TRBV6-2 or TRBV6-3 and TRBJ2-5; D remains unclear. V was clipped by 6 bases and J by 1 base, with 15 bases between them. The germline gives CDR1 MNHEY, CDR2 SVGEGT. The CDR3 is 15 amino acids. The CDR3: CASSPRVGLQETQYF. The CDR3 bases that were read are TGTGCCAGCAGCCCCCGGGTAGGCCTCCAAGAGACC.

This clone was observed many times. Read coverage stops 3 residues before the CDR3 terminus; the germline J gene supplies the remainder. The chain links TRBV19 to TRBJ2-6, with a tentative D call TRBD1 (5 bases). This CDR3 has 13 residues. Germline loops: CDR1 LNHDA, CDR2 SQIVND (reference sequence). Trimming shortened V by 6 bases and J by 3 bases, and 6 bases separated the two germline ends. The CDR3 reads CASRGLGANVLTF. CDR3 DNA (partial): TGTGCCAGTAGGGGGCTTGGGGCCAACGTC.

Concerning this clone: The sequenced fragment ends 3 residues before the CDR3 boundary, so the rest is inferred from the germline J gene. The chain employs TRBV7-9 and TRBJ2-2; weak D call: TRBD1 (6 bases). The germline V gene encodes CDR1 SEHNR and CDR2 FQNEAQ (reference sequence). The CDR3 is made up of 14 amino acids. The part of the CDR3 DNA that was read is TGTGCCAGCAGCTCCGGACAGTCTAATGAAAAG. Its translation is CASSSGQSNEK. The full CDR3 sequence reads CASSSGQSNEKLFF.

This clone was found many times. The read terminates 3 residues ahead of where the CDR3 ends, so the germline J gene completes it. The rearrangement links TRBV7-2 to TRBJ2-2; possible D gene TRBD1, 5 bases. The CDR3 runs 16 residues. V lost 0 bases and J 2 bases, leaving 10 bases between the germline ends. CDR1 and CDR2 from the germline V gene are SGHTA and FQGNSA. The CDR3 sequence is CASSLAAGHNTGELFF. CDR3 DNA, as far as it was read: TGTGCCAGCAGCTTAGCGGCTGGACATAACACCGGGGAG.

The table lists this clone with a few counts. This CDR3 reads CASSKAGASDEYTF. The sequenced CDR3 bases are TGTGCCAGTAGTAAAGCAGGGGCCTCGGATGAA. The rearrangement joins TRBV19 to TRBJ1-2; perhaps TRBD1 as D (6 bases). The read halts 3 residues ahead of the CDR3 end, with the missing end drawn from the germline J gene. CDR1 LNHDA and CDR2 SQIVND come from the germline V gene (reference sequence). The CDR3 is 14 amino acids.